The 9 T cell receptor beta chains reported below all come from one sample, sequenced in a study of OX40 agonist ivuxolimab in advanced cancers. Generated by immunoSEQ multiplex PCR, the TCRdb table keeps only in-frame clones and is missing some. This sample has about 44,000 clones, with about 80% found just once. Here the sequenced sample was CD4+ or CD8+ T cells sorted from blood, taken in a trial of the OX40 agonist ivuxolimab. The receptors originated from an adult with an advanced solid tumor such as melanoma, head and neck, liver or kidney cancer.

This chain uses TRBV28 with TRBJ1-5; TRBD1 might be the D (6 bases). The CDR3 consists of 14 residues. Looked up from germline, CDR1 is MDHEN and CDR2 is SYDVKM. The V end was cut by 4 bases, the J end by 8 bases, with 15 bases between. The DNA of the CDR3 is TGTGCCAGCAGTTCACCGGGGACAAGGGAGCCCCAGCATTTT. It codes for CASSSPGTREPQHF.

The chain combines TRBV5-6 with TRBJ2-3; no definite D call. The CDR3 is 12 residues long. V was shortened by 1 base and J by 5 bases, with 5 bases between the two germline ends. Germline CDR1 reads SGHDT; CDR2 reads YYEEEE. The CDR3 loop is CASSLSRDTQYF. In DNA, the CDR3 is TGTGCCAGCAGCTTGAGTAGAGATACGCAGTATTTT.

The chain joins TRBV9 to TRBJ2-5; TRBD1 might be the D (6 bases). Germline CDR1 reads SGDLS; CDR2 reads YYNGEE. The V gene lost 4 bases and the J gene lost 4 bases, with 14 bases spanning the gap. This CDR3 is built from 14 residues. The CDR3 loop is CASSPTGTTETQYF. In DNA, the CDR3 is TGTGCCAGCAGCCCGACCGGGACAACAGAGACCCAGTACTTC.

This clone has a handful of counts. The chain joins TRBV13 to TRBJ1-4; 7 bases are a match to TRBD1. CDR1 and CDR2 (germline): PRHDT, FYEKMQ (reference sequence). The CDR3 is 15 amino acids. V was pared by 5 bases and J by 4 bases, with 7 bases of the junction left unmatched. The CDR3 bases are TGTGCCAGCAGCGACGGGACAGCCTTTAATGAAAAACTGTTTTTT. Translating it yields CASSDGTAFNEKLFF.

This clone was recorded only once. The chain couples TRBV7-9 to TRBJ2-2; 7 positions agree with TRBD2. Trimming removed 3 bases from V and 2 bases from J; junction bases left unmatched: 9. Germline values: CDR1 SEHNR, CDR2 FQNEAQ (reference sequence). The length of the CDR3 is 17 residues. Written as DNA, the CDR3 is TGTGCCAGCAGCTTGAAACCAGCGGGGAATAACACCGGGGAGCTGTTTTTT. Residues: CASSLKPAGNNTGELFF.

The J gene is TRBJ1-2, the V gene TRBV6-4; D not certain. V dropped 11 bases and J dropped 4 bases, with 17 bases sitting between them. CDR3 length equals 13 residues. From germline, CDR1 is MRHNA and CDR2 SNTAGT. The CDR3 here is CAGTKGCGYGYTF. The CDR3 nucleotides read TGTGCCGGTACCAAAGGGTGCGGCTATGGCTACACCTTC.

J is TRBJ2-7 and V is TRBV18, with D unresolved. Trimming took off 2 bases at V and 6 bases at J, with 8 bases between the two ends. The CDR3 consists of 12 residues. The V gene's germline CDR1 is KGHSH and CDR2 LQKENI. The CDR3 protein is CASSPEDFEQYF. CDR3 bases: TGTGCCAGCTCACCAGAAGACTTCGAGCAGTACTTC. The full variable domain, completed using reference TRBV18 and TRBJ2-7, is NAGVMQNPRHLVRRRGQEARLRCSPMKGHSHVYWYRQLPEEGLKFMVYLQKENIIDESGMPKERFSAEFPKEGPSILRIQQVVRGDSAAYFCASSPEDFEQYFGPGTRLTVT.

This clone showed up just once. This chain connects TRBV30 to TRBJ2-3; 10 nucleotides align to TRBD2. The V segment lost 4 bases and the J segment 8 bases; nucleotides outside the gene matches: 6. The CDR3 runs 13 residues. CDR1 GTSNPN and CDR2 SVGIG come from the germline V gene (reference sequence). DNA for the CDR3: TGTGCCTGGACTAGCGGGAGTAGAGGTACGCAGTATTTT. This codes for CAWTSGSRGTQYF.

The chain joins TRBV13 to TRBJ2-3, with D perhaps given as TRBD1 or TRBD2 (5 bases each). The CDR3 is made up of 15 amino acids. Deletions cut 3 bases from V and 0 bases from J, with 10 bases between. In germline, CDR1 is PRHDT, CDR2 FYEKMQ (reference sequence). CDR3 bases: TGTGCCAGCAGCTTCGGGGCGGACAGCACAGATACGCAGTATTTT. This sequence encodes CASSFGADSTDTQYF.